This T cell receptor beta chain derives from a study of blood T cell repertoires in COVID-19. The overall study: From the United States, Italy and Spain came samples of acute and convalescent COVID-19.

The V segment lost 5 bases and the J segment 6 bases; nucleotides outside the gene matches: 5. CDR1 is SGHAT and CDR2 is FQNNGV in the germline V gene. The CDR3 is made up of 13 amino acids. The method was immunoSEQ multiplex PCR; TCRdb's version includes in-frame clones alone and lacks a portion of them. The sample holds approximately 500,000 clones, roughly 89% seen once. The sequenced sample consisted of peripheral blood. The source is a man younger than 35 with COVID-19, enrolled during active disease. The genes are TRBV11-2 and TRBJ2-7; 9 bases match TRBD2. CDR3 sequence: CASSGGTSFEQYF. CDR3 nucleotides: TGTGCCAGCAGCGGGGGGACTAGCTTCGAGCAGTACTTC.